This T cell receptor beta chain stems from a study of response to subunit inactivated influenza vaccine. Study-wide points: There was a suggestion from the authors that each seasonal influenza vaccination recruits few new T cells.

This clonotype has more than one count but fewer than ten. The antigen is not known. CDR3 size: 16 residues. Unmatched junction bases numbered 5, after V lost 0 bases and J lost 1 base. The germline gives CDR1 SGHRS, CDR2 YFSETQ. TCRdb processed the RT-PCR reads anew with MiXCR; each CDR3 protein has one entry. The sample has roughly 790,000 distinct CDR3 sequences, about 20% seen once. The chain uses TRBV5-1 and TRBJ2-5, with TRBD2 matching over 8 bases. The starting material was PBMCs from blood, obtained 4 to 6 days after vaccination. The TCR comes from a man aged 50 to 59 who received an inactivated influenza vaccine. The CDR3 protein is CASSLVAGTPQETQYF. DNA of the CDR3: TGCGCCAGCAGCTTGGTAGCGGGAACTCCCCAAGAGACCCAGTACTTC.